The subject of this entry is one T cell receptor (beta chain). The CDR3 consists of 15 residues. V dropped 0 bases and J dropped 7 bases, with 17 bases sitting between them. Per the germline V gene, CDR1 is SGHRS and CDR2 is YFSETQ. The data were taken from a study of blood T cell repertoires in COVID-19. Study in general: The origin of the acute and convalescent COVID-19 samples was the United States, Italy and Spain. The cDNA or gDNA used as material had been derived from T cells, B-cell-depleted T cells, or PBMCs.

Under the authors' procedure: Researchers report that nucleated cell counts were estimated from reference gene primer amplification. Data came from immunoSEQ multiplex PCR; TCRdb stores just in-frame clones and leaves some out. V and J calls and clone size are copied from that table; D and trimming were computed from the DNA. The sample consists of roughly 65,000 clones, around 86% of them appearing once. The receptor's source is a woman aged 55-69 years with acute or convalescent COVID-19. The specimen was peripheral blood. J is TRBJ2-7 and V is TRBV5-1; tentative D call: TRBD2 (7 bases). The CDR3 DNA sequence: TGCGCCAGCAGCTTGGGCCCGGGGGGCCGGCGGGAGCAGTACTTC. The encoded protein is CASSLGPGGRREQYF.